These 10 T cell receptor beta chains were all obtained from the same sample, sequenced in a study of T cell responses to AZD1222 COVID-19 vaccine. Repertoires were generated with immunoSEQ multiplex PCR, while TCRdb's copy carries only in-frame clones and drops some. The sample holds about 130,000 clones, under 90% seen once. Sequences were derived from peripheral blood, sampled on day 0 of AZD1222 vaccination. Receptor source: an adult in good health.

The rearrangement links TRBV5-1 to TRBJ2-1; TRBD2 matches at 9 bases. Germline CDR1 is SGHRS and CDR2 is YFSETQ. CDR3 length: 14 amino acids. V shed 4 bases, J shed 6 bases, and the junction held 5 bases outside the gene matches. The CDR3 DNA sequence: TGCGCCAGCAGCGTAGCGGGGGCCGGCAATGAGCAGTTCTTC. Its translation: CASSVAGAGNEQFF.

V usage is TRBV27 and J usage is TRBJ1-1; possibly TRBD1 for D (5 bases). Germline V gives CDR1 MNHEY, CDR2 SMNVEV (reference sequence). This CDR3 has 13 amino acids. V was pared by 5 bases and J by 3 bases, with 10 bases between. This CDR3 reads CASSTWGDTEAFF. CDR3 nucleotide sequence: TGTGCCAGCAGTACCTGGGGGGACACTGAAGCTTTCTTT.

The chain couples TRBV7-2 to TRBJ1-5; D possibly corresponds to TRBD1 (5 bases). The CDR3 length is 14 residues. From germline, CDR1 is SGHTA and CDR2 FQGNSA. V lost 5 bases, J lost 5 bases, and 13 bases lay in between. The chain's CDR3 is CASSLDSGDQPQHF. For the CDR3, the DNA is TGTGCCAGCAGCCTCGACAGCGGCGATCAGCCCCAGCATTTT.

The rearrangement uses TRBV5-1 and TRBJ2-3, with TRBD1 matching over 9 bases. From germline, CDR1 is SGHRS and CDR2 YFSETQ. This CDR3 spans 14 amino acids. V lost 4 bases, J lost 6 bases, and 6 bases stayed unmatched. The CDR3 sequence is CASSPQGAGDTQYF. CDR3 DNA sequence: TGCGCCAGCAGCCCACAGGGGGCTGGCGATACGCAGTATTTT.

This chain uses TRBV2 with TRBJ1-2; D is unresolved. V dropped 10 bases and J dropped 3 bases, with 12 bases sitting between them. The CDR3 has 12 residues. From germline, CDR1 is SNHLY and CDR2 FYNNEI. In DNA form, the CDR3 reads TGTGCCAACCAGCGGATTTACTATGGCTACACCTTC. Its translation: CANQRIYYGYTF.

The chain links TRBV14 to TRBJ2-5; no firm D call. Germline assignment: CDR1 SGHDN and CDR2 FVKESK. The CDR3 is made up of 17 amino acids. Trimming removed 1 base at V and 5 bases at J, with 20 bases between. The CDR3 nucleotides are TGTGCCAGCAGCCAAGGCGAAATAGGTCTGGCGTGGGAGACCCAGTACTTC. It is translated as CASSQGEIGLAWETQYF.

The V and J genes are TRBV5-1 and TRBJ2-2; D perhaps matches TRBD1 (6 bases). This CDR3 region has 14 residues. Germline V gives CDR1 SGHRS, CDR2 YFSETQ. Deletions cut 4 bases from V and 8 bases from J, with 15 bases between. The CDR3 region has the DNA TGCGCCAGCAGCCCTAACCCGGGGACAGGGGAGCTGTTTTTT. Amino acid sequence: CASSPNPGTGELFF.

The CDR3 region has the DNA TGTGCCATCAGTGAGACGCAACCCGGCTACACCTTC. Protein: CAISETQPGYTF. The V and J genes are TRBV10-3 and TRBJ1-2; unclear D gene. Germline-derived CDR1 and CDR2 are ENHRY and SYGVKD. V was pared by 2 bases and J by 8 bases, with 9 bases between. CDR3 size: 12 residues.

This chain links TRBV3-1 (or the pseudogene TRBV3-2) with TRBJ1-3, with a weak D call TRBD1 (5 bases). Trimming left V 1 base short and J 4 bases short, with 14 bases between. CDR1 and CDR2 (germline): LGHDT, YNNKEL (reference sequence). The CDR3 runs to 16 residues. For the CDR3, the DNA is TGTGCCAGCAGCCAAGTCGGGGGTTCAGGAGGAAACACCATATATTTT. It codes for CASSQVGGSGGNTIYF.

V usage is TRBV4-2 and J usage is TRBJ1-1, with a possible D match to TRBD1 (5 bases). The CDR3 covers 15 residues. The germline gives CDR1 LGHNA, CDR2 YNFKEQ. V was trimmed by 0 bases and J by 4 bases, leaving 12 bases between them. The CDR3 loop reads CASSQEGGGGTEAFF. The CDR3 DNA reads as TGTGCCAGCAGCCAAGAGGGGGGTGGGGGCACTGAAGCTTTCTTT.